These 9 T cell receptor beta chains originate from one sample sequenced in a study of blood T cell repertoires in COVID-19. The repertoire was sequenced with immunoSEQ multiplex PCR; TCRdb's copy has only in-frame clones and lacks some. The sample contains about 160,000 clones, roughly 84% of which appear only once. Source material: peripheral blood. These receptor sequences come from a man aged 55 to 70 who had recovered from COVID-19.

Only one count was recorded for this clone. The rearrangement uses TRBV5-1 and TRBJ2-7; 7 nucleotides match TRBD1. CDR1 is SGHRS, CDR2 YFSETQ, per germline. This CDR3 has 16 amino acids. V lost 2 bases and J lost 2; bases outside the gene matches: 10. CDR3 sequence reads: CASSLDLEDRPYEQYF. CDR3 nucleotides: TGCGCCAGCAGCTTAGATTTGGAGGACAGGCCCTACGAGCAGTACTTC.

The chain recombines TRBV5-1 with TRBJ2-7; 9 bases map to TRBD1. V was clipped by 4 bases and J by 5 bases; unmatched bases: 10. CDR1 is SGHRS and CDR2 is YFSETQ in the germline V gene. The CDR3 totals 15 residues. The CDR3 region is CASSLGRTGAHEQYF. DNA of the CDR3: TGCGCCAGCAGCCTGGGTCGGACAGGGGCCCACGAGCAGTACTTC.

V gene TRBV27 combines with J gene TRBJ1-5; D is unresolved. The CDR3 totals 18 residues. Germline assignment: CDR1 MNHEY and CDR2 SMNVEV (reference sequence). V lost 1 base and J lost 1, with 17 bases in between. The CDR3 DNA is TGTGCCAGCAGTTTATACCCAACAGCCCTATGGAGCAATCAGCCCCAGCATTTT. Translation: CASSLYPTALWSNQPQHF.

The chain recombines TRBV29-1 with TRBJ2-3; TRBD2 aligns across 14 bases. The CDR3 length is 14 residues. Germline assignment: CDR1 SQVTM and CDR2 ANQGSEA. Unmatched junction bases numbered 7, after V lost 8 bases and J lost 6 bases. The CDR3 DNA reads TGCAGCCCGACTAGCGGGGGGGCCGGGGATACGCAGTATTTT. It codes for CSPTSGGAGDTQYF.

This chain joins TRBV18 and TRBJ1-4, with D possibly matching TRBD1 (6 bases). The CDR3 totals 15 residues. CDR1 KGHSH and CDR2 LQKENI come from the germline V gene. V was clipped by 1 base and J by 6 bases, with 12 bases between them. This CDR3 is CASSPHTGSDEKLFF. The CDR3 coding sequence is TGTGCCAGCTCACCACACACAGGGTCGGATGAAAAACTGTTTTTT.

The chain recombines TRBV7-2 with TRBJ2-1, with 8 bases identical to TRBD1. The V and J ends lost 1 base and 12 bases, in that order; junction bases with no gene match: 5. From germline, CDR1 is SGHTA and CDR2 FQGNSA. This CDR3 has 13 residues. The CDR3 coding sequence is TGTGCCAGCAGCTTAGAGGGCGGACAGGGGCAGTTCTTC. Protein: CASSLEGGQGQFF.

Worth noting for this clone: This sample includes further DNA sequences coding for the same CDR3. The V and J genes are TRBV18 and TRBJ2-3; D is possibly TRBD2 (6 bases). Germline lookup yields CDR1 KGHSH and CDR2 LQKENI. Trimming shortened V by 2 bases and J by 1 base, and 10 bases separated the two germline ends. The CDR3 runs to 15 residues. CDR3 DNA: TGTGCCAGCTCACCAGGAGGGGTTGGCACAGATACGCAGTATTTT. Amino acids: CASSPGGVGTDTQYF.

The CDR3 nucleotides are TGTGCCAGCAGCCAGACAGGGACATTGTCACCCCTCCACTTT. Its translation is CASSQTGTLSPLHF. The chain combines TRBV5-6 with TRBJ1-6, with 7 bases identical to TRBD1. CDR1 and CDR2 (germline): SGHDT, YYEEEE. The length of the CDR3 is 14 residues. Germline trimming cut 4 bases from V and 10 bases from J; bases unmatched to any gene: 8.

CDR3 region: CASSPSHGLAEAFF. Written as DNA, the CDR3 is TGTGCCAGCAGCCCAAGTCACGGGTTGGCTGAAGCTTTCTTT. The chain uses TRBV7-2 and TRBJ1-1, with D unresolved. Trimming removed 5 bases from V and 6 bases from J, with 16 bases in between. The CDR3 loop spans 14 amino acids. Germline CDR1 reads SGHTA; CDR2 reads FQGNSA.